The rows below give T cell receptor beta chains drawn from one sample of a study of blood T cell repertoires in COVID-19. Clones were read by immunoSEQ multiplex PCR, and TCRdb kept only the in-frame ones, dropping some. The sample has about 140,000 clones, about 86% seen once. Input material: peripheral blood. These receptor sequences come from a woman aged 60-75 years with acute or convalescent COVID-19. Each CDR3 is given with its conserved first and last residue.

CDR3aa	v_gene	len	j_gene
CASSPGYFEAFF	TRBV3-1/TRBV3-2	12	TRBJ1-1
CASGPTGYTF	TRBV28	10	TRBJ1-2
CASSLAQGGVNIQYF	TRBV7-2	15	TRBJ2-4
CASRDGTLSSYEQYF	TRBV6-5	15	TRBJ2-7
CASSLTLTGGVNTGELFF	TRBV5-1	18	TRBJ2-2
CASTRTSASYEQYF	TRBV27	14	TRBJ2-7
CASSFQRTGLYEQYF	TRBV11-2	15	TRBJ2-7
CASSVSGGGYEQYF	TRBV28	14	TRBJ2-7
CASRTSGGSPYEQYF	TRBV19	15	TRBJ2-7
CASSDRGIGEKLFF	TRBV6-5	14	TRBJ1-4
CASSSRTSGGIYEQYF	TRBV3-1/TRBV3-2	16	TRBJ2-7
CASSLEGGSYNEQFF	TRBV5-4	15	TRBJ2-1
CASAAGYNEQFF	TRBV19	12	TRBJ2-1
CASSLTGAGVLRETQYF	TRBV5-4	17	TRBJ2-5
CASSHGAHQPQHF	TRBV3-1/TRBV3-2	13	TRBJ1-5
CAHARSSGANVLTF	TRBV30	14	TRBJ2-6
CASSQGRNRVNTDTQYF	TRBV4-2	17	TRBJ2-3
CASSFSGTANTEAFF	TRBV5-5	15	TRBJ1-1
CASPRTLPGGEIGPEETQYF	TRBV10-1	20	TRBJ2-5
CASSYWGGDTGELFF	TRBV6-5	15	TRBJ2-2
CARGPEAGHTEAFF	TRBV6-5	14	TRBJ1-1